The present TCR beta chain was sequenced within a study of radiation and T cells in renal cell carcinoma. The study, taken as a whole, reports: No pretreatment tumor biopsies were available for baseline clonotypes.

This CDR3 has 14 amino acids. V was clipped by 0 bases and J by 6 bases, with 12 bases between them. In germline, CDR1 is GTSNPN, CDR2 SVGIG (reference sequence). Measured with immunoSEQ multiplex PCR; TCRdb has only the in-frame clones, and not every one. The sample yields 50,000 to 70,000 clones, about 74% seen once. Regarding time point: blood 4 weeks post-SBRT, at nephrectomy. The treatment: 15 Gy SBRT to primary tumor, nephrectomy 4 weeks later. Serial blood draws occurred at baseline and 2 and 4 weeks post-SBRT. A single count supports this clone. The antigen is not known. The source of this sequence is a man aged 55 to 70 with renal cell carcinoma. The rearrangement uses TRBV30 and TRBJ2-4; the D call may be TRBD1 or TRBD2 (5 bases each). Sample: blood, taken from a patient whose treatment included radiotherapy and nephrectomy. The CDR3 DNA sequence: TGTGCCTGGAGTGTTTTGGGGGTCGGAAACATTCAGTACTTC. Translating it yields CAWSVLGVGNIQYF.